This T cell receptor (beta chain) was documented in a study of T cells in Graves' hyperthyroidism and ophthalmopathy. The wider study: Peripheral blood samples were taken at initial diagnosis, prior to any treatment. Broader study findings: Most clonotypes expanded in thyroid above 0.001 were likewise present in blood. For ophthalmopathy, model prediction preceded onset by a median about 6 months.

Amplification of TCR beta CDR3 regions used RNA as the template. HTBI primers were employed in a first-round RT-PCR of the TCR CDR3. TCRdb called the multiplex PCR reads again in MiXCR, with one record for every CDR3 protein. The sample contains roughly 240,000 distinct CDR3 sequences, about 16% of which appear only once. This clonotype showed up many times. Its antigen is undetermined. This CDR3 is 13 amino acids long. Germline trimming cut 5 bases from V and 3 bases from J; bases unmatched to any gene: 4. Germline CDR1 and CDR2: SNHLY and FYNNEI. The cohort's ophthalmopathy patients, a group with duration under 3 months, had a Clinical Activity Score of at least 3 and a NOSPECS grade of at least 4.

This chain connects TRBV2 to TRBJ2-7, with TRBD1 identical over 7 bases. What was sequenced was blood. The sequence derives from a young woman with Graves' ophthalmopathy. CDR3: CASSRDSDYEQYF. The DNA of the CDR3 is TGTGCCAGCAGTAGGGACAGCGACTACGAGCAGTACTTC.